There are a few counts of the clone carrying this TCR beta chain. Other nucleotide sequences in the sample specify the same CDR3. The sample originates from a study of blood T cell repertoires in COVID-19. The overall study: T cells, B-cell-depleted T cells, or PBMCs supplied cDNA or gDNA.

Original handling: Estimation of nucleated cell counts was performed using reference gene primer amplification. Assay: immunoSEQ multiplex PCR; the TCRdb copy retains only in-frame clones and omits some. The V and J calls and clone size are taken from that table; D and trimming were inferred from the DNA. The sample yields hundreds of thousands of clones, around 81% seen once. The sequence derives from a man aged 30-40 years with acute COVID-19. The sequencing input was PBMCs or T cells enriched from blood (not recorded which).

The CDR3 protein is CASSETTGGNEQFF. CDR3 bases: TGTGCCAGCAGTGAAACGACAGGGGGCAATGAGCAGTTCTTC. The J gene is TRBJ2-1, the V gene TRBV25-1, with 9 bases lining up with TRBD1. CDR1 and CDR2 (germline): MGHDK, SYGVNS. Trimming took 2 bases from V and 6 from J; bases not matched to a gene: 2. This CDR3 is built from 14 residues.